These T cell receptor beta chains were read from a single sample in a study of CD8 T cells in Susac syndrome. TCRdb ran MiXCR on the immunoSEQ multiplex PCR reads and lists one entry per CDR3 protein. The sample lists some 120,000 distinct CDR3 sequences, about 93% occurring once. Sequences were obtained from CD8+ T cells from PBMCs. These receptors all come from a human donor with multiple sclerosis. The CDR3 runs from the conserved cysteine through the conserved F or W. D genes are given only for firm matches. Part of the rows lack a size; the others show once, few, many or a class for expanded clones.

clone size | D gene | J gene | V gene | CDR3 DNA | CDR3 protein
- | TRBD1 | TRBJ2-7 | TRBV4-1 | TGCGCCAGCAGCCCCCGGGACAGGGCCTACGAGCAGTACTTC | CASSPRDRAYEQYF
- | - | TRBJ2-1 | TRBV30 | TGTGCCTGGAGTGTTGTAGGCAATGAGCAGTTCTTC | CAWSVVGNEQFF
few | - | TRBJ2-1 | TRBV6-2/TRBV6-3 | TGTGCCAGCAGCTACTTGCTCAATGAGCAGTTCTTC | CASSYLLNEQFF
once | - | TRBJ2-1 | TRBV4-1 | TGCGCCAGCAGCCAAGATGTTGGCGGGTACTACAATGAGCAGTTCTTC | CASSQDVGGYYNEQFF
- | TRBD2 | TRBJ2-3 | TRBV11-2 | TGTGCCAGCAGCTCGGGACTAGCGGGAAAGCAAACGAGCACAGATACGCAGTATTTT | CASSSGLAGKQTSTDTQYF
- | - | TRBJ2-1 | TRBV7-9 | TGTGCCAGCAGGCCCGGGACGGCCTTGGATGAGCAGTTCTTC | CASRPGTALDEQFF
- | - | TRBJ2-7 | TRBV5-5 | TGTGCCAGCAGCTTTGGGGAAGAGCAGTACTTC | CASSFGEEQYF
- | TRBD1 | TRBJ1-2 | TRBV27 | TGTGCCAGCAGTTTATCAGGGACAGAGTATGGCTACACCTTC | CASSLSGTEYGYTF
once | - | TRBJ2-1 | TRBV28 | TGTGCCAGCAGCTTGCTCCCCTATTGGAACAATGAGCAGTTCTTC | CASSLLPYWNNEQFF
- | - | TRBJ2-1 | TRBV6-1 | TGTGCCAGCAGCTGGGGGACGGGTTCCAATGAGCAGTTCTTC | CASSWGTGSNEQFF
once | TRBD2 | TRBJ2-6 | TRBV7-9 | TGTGCCAGCAGCTCGGGACTAGCTAGCTCTGGGGCCAACGTCCTGACTTTC | CASSSGLASSGANVLTF
- | - | TRBJ2-1 | TRBV6-4 | TGTGCCAGCAGTGACAGGGATAGGAGCTCCTACAATGAGCAGTTCTTC | CASSDRDRSSYNEQFF
- | TRBD1 | TRBJ1-1 | TRBV24-1 | TGTGCCACCAGTGATGGACAGGGCGGTGAAGCTTTCTTT | CATSDGQGGEAFF
- | - | TRBJ2-1 | TRBV3-1 | TGTGCCAGCAGCCAAGATATGTACCCTGAGCAGTTCTTC | CASSQDMYPEQFF
- | - | TRBJ1-2 | TRBV7-9 | TGTGCCAGCAGCCCCCCTGGATCGTGGGGGCAGGGTTATGGCTACACCTTC | CASSPPGSWGQGYGYTF
- | - | TRBJ1-4 | TRBV6-1 | TGTGCCAGCAGTGATCTAGGCCTAGGTAATGAAAAACTGTTTTTT | CASSDLGLGNEKLFF
- | - | TRBJ2-7 | TRBV12-3/TRBV12-4 | TGTGCCAGCAGTTTATCGGGACAAGGCTACTACGAGCAGTACTTC | CASSLSGQGYYEQYF
- | - | TRBJ2-3 | TRBV6-5 | TGTGCCAGCAGTTACTCGGACCGGGATACGCAGTATTTT | CASSYSDRDTQYF
- | TRBD1 | TRBJ1-2 | TRBV3-1 | TGTGCCAGCAGCCAAACGTACGGGACAGAGTTTATCTATGGCTACACCTTC | CASSQTYGTEFIYGYTF
- | - | TRBJ2-2 | TRBV24-1 | TGTGCCACAACGGACGGGAACACCGGGGAGCTGTTTTTT | CATTDGNTGELFF
- | - | TRBJ1-2 | TRBV4-1 | TGCGCCAGCAGCCAAGATGGCAGCGGCTACACCTTC | CASSQDGSGYTF
- | - | TRBJ2-7 | TRBV7-9 | TGTGCCAGCAGTCCGAGACAGGCCCCCTACGAGCAGTACTTC | CASSPRQAPYEQYF